This TCR beta chain was obtained from a study of kidney transplant recipient with SARS-CoV-2 infection. This clonotype was recorded many times. TCRdb passed the reads through MiXCR, listing each CDR3 protein once. This table has roughly 230,000 distinct CDR3 sequences, under 30% appearing once. Germline V lookup: CDR1 SGHRS, CDR2 YFSETQ. CDR3 length: 14 amino acids. Trimming cost V 4 bases and J 13 bases, with 21 bases left between them. The TCR comes from a male patient between 25 and 39 years old who had COVID-19 and was a kidney transplant recipient. A share of the T cells may be of graft donor origin. The rearrangement links TRBV5-1 to TRBJ2-4; no firm D call. The specimen was a blood sample, collected at baseline and on roughly day 120 from a kidney transplant recipient. The CDR3 DNA sequence: TGCGCCAGCAGCCCACTCGCACCCTCAGAGGAGCAGTACTTC. This codes for CASSPLAPSEEQYF.